The 32 T cell receptor beta chains below come from one sample, sequenced in a study of tumor-infiltrating lymphocytes in oesophageal squamous cell carcinoma. TCRdb itself ran the PCR reads through MiXCR, one entry per CDR3 protein. The sample lists 5,600 or so distinct CDR3 sequences; about 14% were seen once. Sequenced: esophageal tumor tissue. The receptor source for this set is a male donor with esophageal squamous cell carcinoma.

This clonotype is medium-sized. The rearrangement uses TRBV6-1 and TRBJ2-5; 11 nucleotides align to TRBD1. V lost 6 bases to trimming and J lost 11 bases; unmatched junction nucleotides: 14. In germline, CDR1 is MNHNS, CDR2 SASEGT. The CDR3 totals 15 residues. CDR3 amino acids: CASRGTGQGVNEQYF. The DNA of the CDR3 is TGTGCCAGCAGGGGCACGGGACAGGGGGTCAATGAGCAGTACTTC.

This clonotype was counted ten times or more. The chain uses TRBV12-3 or TRBV12-4 and TRBJ1-4; no reliable D call. The CDR3 has 13 residues. Trimming shortened V by 2 bases and J by 7 bases, and 8 bases separated the two germline ends. CDR3 nucleotides: TGTGCCAGCAGTTTATCGGGGATTGAAAAACTGTTTTTT. This sequence encodes CASSLSGIEKLFF.

This chain joins TRBV5-4 and TRBJ1-2; D not certain. Trimming took off 0 bases at V and 6 bases at J, with 9 bases between the two ends. The germline CDR1 and CDR2 sequences are SGHNT and YYREEE (reference sequence). The CDR3 spans 13 residues. The CDR3 reads CASSLDVEHGYTF. Written as DNA, the CDR3 is TGTGCCAGCAGCTTGGACGTAGAGCATGGCTACACCTTC.

This clonotype was counted ten times or more. Because the CDR3 is missing its conserved closing phenylalanine or tryptophan, this is likely a read error. The limits of the CDR3 on the DNA are not certain, so only TCRdb's listed CDR3 is given. The chain couples TRBV7-8 to TRBJ2-1. Germline V lookup: CDR1 SGHVS, CDR2 FQNEAQ. The length of the CDR3 is 8 amino acids, counting both ends. The CDR3 loop is CASSPQYM.

This clonotype is large within its sample. The chain links TRBV7-3 to TRBJ2-7; 9 bases fit TRBD1. The germline V gene has CDR1 SGHTA and CDR2 FQGTGA. The junction had 17 bases not matched to a gene; V was cut back by 3 bases and J by 2 bases. The CDR3 runs to 19 residues. CDR3 nucleotides: TGTGCCAGCAGCTTCTCCCCGGGACAGGGAAGGGCCTCACCCTACGAGCAGTACTTC. Its translation: CASSFSPGQGRASPYEQYF.

This chain uses TRBV20-1 with TRBJ2-4; no clear D gene. This CDR3 is 12 amino acids long. Trimming took 6 bases from V and 10 from J, leaving 16 bases between them. CDR1 is DFQATT, CDR2 SNEGSKA, per germline (reference sequence). The CDR3 DNA sequence: TGCAGTGCCCCTGCGGTCTTTGAGATTCAGTACTTC. Residues: CSAPAVFEIQYF.

On this clonotype: Because the CDR3 is missing its conserved closing phenylalanine or tryptophan, this is likely a read error. It is unclear where the CDR3 begins or ends on the DNA, so no DNA is shown, and the CDR3 is as TCRdb lists it. This chain uses TRBV7-8 with TRBJ2-6; the table names TRBD1, a call not compared with the DNA. The germline gives CDR1 SGHVS, CDR2 FQNEAQ. The CDR3 has 17 residues if both end residues are counted. CDR3 residues: CASSLFQGPSYGYTFGA.

This clonotype was recorded many times. CDR3 sequence: CASSYSGSNQPQHF. The DNA for the CDR3 is TGTGCCAGCAGTTACTCAGGCAGCAATCAGCCCCAGCATTTT. This chain joins TRBV6-6 and TRBJ1-5; no reliable D call. This CDR3 spans 14 amino acids. Between the trimmed V and J ends, which lost 0 bases and 1 base, there was a span of 4 bases. Germline CDR1 and CDR2: MNHNY and SVGAGI (reference sequence).

In the case of this clonotype: This may come from a read error, since a much larger clone is one base off. This sequence joins TRBV6-1 and TRBJ2-1, with D perhaps matching TRBD1 (5 bases). The germline CDR1 and CDR2 sequences are MNHNS and SASEGT. The length of the CDR3 is 15 residues. V was pared by 1 base and J by 10 bases, with 17 bases between. CDR3 loop: CASSEGAGISYEQFF. The CDR3 coding sequence is TGTGCCAGCAGTGAAGGGGCAGGGATCTCCTACGAGCAGTTCTTC.

This clonotype is deemed medium-sized (0.01 to 0.1%). This sequence joins TRBV6-6 and TRBJ2-7; a weak D match, TRBD1 (5 bases). Germline-derived CDR1 and CDR2 are MNHNY and SVGAGI (reference sequence). With 2 bases removed from V and 2 bases from J, the gap between germline ends came to 10 bases. The CDR3 is made up of 14 amino acids. CDR3 region: CASSYRGGPYEQYF. DNA for the CDR3: TGTGCCAGCAGTTACAGGGGTGGACCCTACGAGCAGTACTTC.

By proportion, this clonotype is medium-sized (0.01 to 0.1%). J is TRBJ2-3 and V is TRBV11-1; no definite D call. The germline V and J ends were trimmed by 4 bases and 2 bases, with 4 bases remaining between them. The CDR3 loop spans 12 amino acids. Germline lookup yields CDR1 SGHAT and CDR2 FQDESV (reference sequence). The CDR3 DNA reads TGTGCCAGCAGCTCTCTCACAGATACGCAGTATTTT. Its translation is CASSSLTDTQYF.

This clonotype was counted at least ten times. Because it lacks the conserved phenylalanine or tryptophan at the end, this CDR3 is likely a read error. The DNA is left out, because the CDR3 cannot be placed on it with certainty; the CDR3 is given as TCRdb lists it. The gene calls are TRBV6-8 and TRBJ2-6; no DNA check was done on the table's D call, TRBD1. The CDR3 has 11 residues if both end residues are counted. Germline V gives CDR1 MNHGY, CDR2 SAAAGT. The CDR3 spells CWGNGIRDQDM.

In this sample, this clonotype is large. The chain has TRBV7-2 and TRBJ2-1; D possibly matches TRBD1 or TRBD2 (5 bases each). The CDR3 covers 13 residues. The germline V gene encodes CDR1 SGHTA and CDR2 FQGNSA. V lost 6 bases and J lost 4, with 10 bases in between. The CDR3 nucleotides read TGTGCCAGCAGACGGGGCCTTTACAATGAGCAGTTCTTC. Encoded protein: CASRRGLYNEQFF.

This clonotype showed up many times. This chain links TRBV6-1 with TRBJ2-6; 8 positions match TRBD2. CDR3 length equals 18 residues. V dropped 6 bases and J dropped 1; count of bases not matched to a gene: 11. Germline-derived CDR1 and CDR2 are MNHNS and SASEGT. This CDR3 reads CASSQPGLGSSGANVLTF. Written as DNA, the CDR3 is TGTGCCAGCAGCCAACCGGGACTAGGATCGTCTGGGGCCAACGTCCTGACTTTC.

This clonotype came up many times. This chain uses TRBV6-1 with TRBJ2-7; weak D call: TRBD2 (5 bases). V was pared by 0 bases and J by 1 base, with 16 bases between. Germline V gives CDR1 MNHNS, CDR2 SASEGT. There are 17 residues in the CDR3. The CDR3 is CASSEAGGGFFSYEQYF. The CDR3 nucleotides are TGTGCCAGCAGTGAAGCGGGCGGAGGATTTTTTTCCTACGAGCAGTACTTC.

This clonotype is medium-sized by share. The CDR3 reads CASSLLFSSNTEAFF. The CDR3 DNA follows: TGTGCCAGCAGCTTATTGTTCAGTTCGAACACTGAAGCTTTCTTT. J is TRBJ1-1 and V is TRBV7-2; D unresolved. The length of the CDR3 is 15 residues. V gave up 2 bases and J gave up 1 base, with 11 bases separating them. CDR1 SGHTA and CDR2 FQGNSA come from the germline V gene. The whole variable domain, remainder taken from reference TRBV7-2 and TRBJ1-1, is GAGVSQSPSNKVTEKGKDVELRCDPISGHTALYWYRQSLGQGLEFLIYFQGNSAPDKSGLPSDRFSAERTGGSVSTLTIQRTQQEDSAVYLCASSLLFSSNTEAFFGQGTRLTVV.

In its sample, this clonotype was seen many times. The genes are TRBV5-4 and TRBJ1-2; no reliable D call. The CDR3 loop spans 15 amino acids. CDR1 and CDR2 from the germline V gene are SGHNT and YYREEE (reference sequence). V lost 1 base and J 4 bases, leaving 14 bases between the germline ends. DNA of the CDR3: TGTGCCAGCAGCTTGTCTCAGGCGGTTGGCTATGGCTACACCTTC. Its translation is CASSLSQAVGYGYTF.

In this sample, this clonotype is medium-sized. The chain employs TRBV7-3 and TRBJ2-5; D remains unclear. The CDR3 is 12 amino acids. In germline, CDR1 is SGHTA, CDR2 FQGTGA. The V gene lost 3 bases and the J gene lost 5 bases, with 7 bases spanning the gap. CDR3 nucleotide sequence: TGTGCCAGCAGCTTCCCGGGTGAGACCCAGTACTTC. Translation gives CASSFPGETQYF.

This clonotype was picked up many times. V is TRBV12-3 or TRBV12-4 and J is TRBJ2-4; a possible D gene is TRBD2 (5 bases). The V gene lost 6 bases and the J gene lost 0 bases, with 18 bases spanning the gap. This CDR3 has 17 residues. The chain's CDR3 is CASSRVVGSLAKNIQYF. CDR3 DNA sequence: TGTGCCAGCAGCCGGGTTGTGGGGAGCTTAGCCAAAAACATTCAGTACTTC.

This clonotype was counted ten times or more. The chain couples TRBV27 to TRBJ1-1, with D maybe TRBD1 (6 bases). V was cut by 6 bases and J by 1 base, with 12 bases left in between. The CDR3 totals 14 residues. Germline V gene data show CDR1 as MNHEY and CDR2 as SMNVEV (reference sequence). The chain's CDR3 is CASRYRTANTEAFF. As DNA, the CDR3 is TGTGCCAGCAGATACCGGACAGCGAACACTGAAGCTTTCTTT.

Details on this clonotype: Likely a read error: the CDR3 ends without its conserved phenylalanine or tryptophan. No DNA is shown, since the ends of the CDR3 on it are uncertain; the CDR3 is the one TCRdb lists. The chain carries TRBV12-3 or TRBV12-4 and TRBJ1-1; the listed D gene, TRBD1, was not tested against the DNA. The CDR3 is 19 residues long, counting both termini. This CDR3 is CASSSAQGNSPTMSSSSGQ.

Turning to this clonotype: A much more abundant neighbour one base away suggests this may be a read error. This chain uses TRBV6-6 with TRBJ2-7; TRBD2 aligns across 7 bases. Per germline, CDR1 MNHNY and CDR2 SVGAGI (reference sequence). Germline trimming cut 6 bases from V and 7 bases from J; bases unmatched to any gene: 18. There are 16 residues in the CDR3. CDR3 sequence (DNA): TGTGCCAGCAGCTGGGGGGGGACCAGCTCCTACAATGAGCAGTACTTC. This encodes CASSWGGTSSYNEQYF.

V and J are TRBV19 and TRBJ1-5; D possibly corresponds to TRBD1 (5 bases). CDR1 and CDR2 (germline): LNHDA, SQIVND (reference sequence). The ends were cut back, 0 bases at V and 4 bases at J, with 10 bases in the middle. This CDR3 has 15 amino acids. The DNA of the CDR3 is TGTGCCAGTAGTATAGACGAGGGGTTGAATCAGCCCCAGCATTTT. This translates into CASSIDEGLNQPQHF.

The table lists this clonotype with a few counts. The chain carries TRBV20-1 and TRBJ2-5; D gene ambiguous. The DNA end is more similar to TRBJ2-7, so the J call may be wrong. From germline, CDR1 is DFQATT and CDR2 SNEGSKA (reference sequence). The CDR3 is 13 amino acids. The CDR3 here is CSGYRAVTYEQYF. The CDR3 DNA sequence: TGCAGTGGGTATAGGGCAGTAACCTACGAGCAGTACTTC.

Sample share makes this clonotype medium-sized (0.01 to 0.1%). The CDR3 bases are TGTGCCAGCAGTGACTCTTCCCAAAGCGGGGGGAGCACAGATACGCAGTATTTT. Translated: CASSDSSQSGGSTDTQYF. The chain couples TRBV6-4 to TRBJ2-3; 9 positions match TRBD2. Germline V gene sequence: CDR1 MRHNA, CDR2 SNTAGT. J lost 0 bases, V lost 0 bases, and 7 bases had no gene match. This CDR3 has 18 residues.

This clonotype was recorded at least ten times. The chain joins TRBV18 to TRBJ2-2; D is uncertain. The CDR3 has 15 amino acids. V lost 2 bases and J 1 base, leaving 8 bases between the germline ends. CDR1 is KGHSH and CDR2 is LQKENI in the germline V gene. The CDR3 region has the DNA TGTGCCAGCTCACCAAACAGTTTGAACACCGGGGAGCTGTTTTTT. Translated: CASSPNSLNTGELFF. Based on the CDR3 plus reference TRBV18 and TRBJ2-2, the full variable domain is NAGVMQNPRHLVRRRGQEARLRCSPMKGHSHVYWYRQLPEEGLKFMVYLQKENIIDESGMPKERFSAEFPKEGPSILRIQQVVRGDSAAYFCASSPNSLNTGELFFGEGSRLTVL.

The rearrangement uses TRBV10-2 and TRBJ2-3, with D possibly being TRBD2 (5 bases). Germline loops: CDR1 WSHSY, CDR2 SAAADI. The CDR3 is 13 amino acids. The ends were cut back, 8 bases at V and 14 bases at J, with 23 bases in the middle. The CDR3: CASEPEITGELYF. The CDR3 nucleotides are TGCGCCAGCGAACCGGAGATCACCGGGGAGCTGTATTTT.

Comments on this clonotype: No conserved phenylalanine or tryptophan ends this CDR3, so it is likely a read error. The DNA is left out, because the CDR3 cannot be placed on it with certainty; the CDR3 is given as TCRdb lists it. This chain joins TRBV7-8 and TRBJ2-7; TRBD1 is taken as the D call from the table, unchecked against the DNA. Germline V gives CDR1 SGHVS, CDR2 FQNEAQ. Including both end residues, the CDR3 is 19 amino acids long. The CDR3: CASSLGGGQGYTHEQYFGS.

This clonotype is judged medium-sized (0.01 to 0.1%). The J gene is TRBJ2-1, the V gene TRBV28; a possible D gene is TRBD2 (5 bases). Trimming shortened V by 6 bases and J by 7 bases, and 16 bases separated the two germline ends. CDR3 length: 14 amino acids. Germline V CDR1 and CDR2: MDHEN, SYDVKM. The CDR3 reads CASRSGSIWNEQFF. CDR3 sequence (DNA): TGTGCCAGCAGATCTGGGAGTATATGGAATGAGCAGTTCTTC.

By sample share, this clonotype is medium-sized (0.01 to 0.1%). The V call is TRBV11-2, the J call TRBJ2-1; 9 bases line up with TRBD1. The CDR3 runs to 18 residues. Germline CDR1 and CDR2: SGHAT and FQNNGV. Unmatched junction bases numbered 11, after V lost 5 bases and J lost 0 bases. CDR3 amino acids: CASSQQGARSVSYNEQFF. The CDR3 nucleotides are TGTGCCAGCAGCCAACAGGGGGCGAGGTCGGTCTCCTACAATGAGCAGTTCTTC.

Judged by abundance, this clonotype is medium-sized. The chain is built from TRBV6-1 and TRBJ2-6, with 7 bases aligning to TRBD2. In germline, CDR1 is MNHNS, CDR2 SASEGT. CDR3 length: 15 amino acids. J was trimmed by 2 bases and V by 8 bases; bases with no gene match: 6. The CDR3 protein is CASAVGGTGANVLTF. For the CDR3, the DNA is TGTGCCAGCGCCGTGGGAGGGACTGGGGCCAACGTCCTGACTTTC.

This clonotype was observed a few times. The CDR3 loop reads CASSPGETSGGEETQYF. The CDR3, as DNA: TGCGCCAGCAGCCCGGGCGAGACTAGCGGGGGGGAAGAGACCCAGTACTTC. The genes are TRBV5-1 and TRBJ2-1, with TRBD2 identical over 14 bases. The better agreement between TRBJ2-5 and the DNA end casts doubt on the J call. Germline CDR1 and CDR2: SGHRS and YFSETQ. This CDR3 spans 17 amino acids.